What follows are 5 T cell receptor beta chains derived from one specimen sequenced in a study of cytomegalovirus exposure and HLA in healthy donors. Researchers ran the PCR with 60 Vbeta and 13 Jbeta primers. The data were produced by immunoSEQ multiplex PCR, yet TCRdb's version contains in-frame clones alone and is incomplete. Of some 120,000 clones in the sample, roughly four fifths are singletons; the top ten hold around 11%. Sequencing used PBMCs. The receptors originated from a male donor in good health and CMV-seropositive.

The gene calls are TRBV5-1 and TRBJ1-6, with a weak D call TRBD1 (6 bases). The CDR3 consists of 14 residues. From germline, CDR1 is SGHRS and CDR2 YFSETQ. V shed 0 bases and J shed 7 bases, with 8 bases lying between them. Here the CDR3 reads CASSLGQANSPLHF. The CDR3 bases are TGCGCCAGCAGCTTGGGACAGGCAAATTCACCCCTCCACTTT.

The V call is TRBV28, the J call TRBJ1-3; D gene uncertain. Trimming shortened V by 10 bases and J by 6 bases, and 16 bases separated the two germline ends. The CDR3 totals 13 residues. The germline V gene has CDR1 MDHEN and CDR2 SYDVKM. The CDR3 DNA follows: TGTGCCATCCAGGCGGGAAGGGTAAACACCATATATTTT. This gives the protein CAIQAGRVNTIYF.

The chain links TRBV7-3 to TRBJ2-3; 12 bases agree with TRBD2. Germline V lookup: CDR1 SGHTA, CDR2 FQGTGA. V shed 5 bases, J shed 6 bases, and the junction held 9 bases outside the gene matches. This CDR3 comprises 16 residues. The CDR3 sequence is CASSAGLAGRGDTQYF. DNA for the CDR3: TGTGCCAGCAGCGCCGGACTAGCGGGACGGGGGGATACGCAGTATTTT.

For the CDR3, the DNA is TGTGCCAGCAGCTTAGCGCTGAGGAAGGATGGCTACACCTTC. Protein: CASSLALRKDGYTF. The J gene is TRBJ1-2, the V gene TRBV7-2, with D unresolved. Germline V gene sequence: CDR1 SGHTA, CDR2 FQGNSA. This CDR3 comprises 14 residues. V lost 0 bases to trimming and J lost 6 bases, with 11 bases between them.

The chain carries TRBV15 and TRBJ2-7, with D perhaps TRBD2 (6 bases). The CDR3 has 17 amino acids. The V end lost 2 bases, the J end lost 3 bases, and 20 bases lay between the germline ends. The germline V gene has CDR1 LNHNV and CDR2 YYDKDF (reference sequence). Here the CDR3 DNA reads TGTGCCACCAGCAGACCAATTTCTGGAGGGGAGATCTACGAGCAGTACTTC. Translating it yields CATSRPISGGEIYEQYF.